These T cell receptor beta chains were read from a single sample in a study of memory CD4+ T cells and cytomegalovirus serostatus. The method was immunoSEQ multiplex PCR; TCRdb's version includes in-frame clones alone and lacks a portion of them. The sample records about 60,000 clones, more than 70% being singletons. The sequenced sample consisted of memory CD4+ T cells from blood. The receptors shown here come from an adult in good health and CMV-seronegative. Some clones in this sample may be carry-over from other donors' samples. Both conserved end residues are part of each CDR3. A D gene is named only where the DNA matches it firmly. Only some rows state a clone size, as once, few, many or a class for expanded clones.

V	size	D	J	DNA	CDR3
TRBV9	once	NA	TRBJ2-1	TGTGCCAGCAGCGTTCTAAGTATCTCCTACAATGAGCAGTTCTTC	CASSVLSISYNEQFF
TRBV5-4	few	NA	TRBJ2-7	TGTGCCAGCGGGGCAGGAGGCGGGTACGAGCAGTACTTC	CASGAGGGYEQYF
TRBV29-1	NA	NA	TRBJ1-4	TGCAGCGTCGCAGACAGGAACGGCGAAAAACTGTTTTTT	CSVADRNGEKLFF
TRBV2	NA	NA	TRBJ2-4	TGTGCCAGCAGCGGGGACATAGGAGGGAGAGGAAACATTCAGTACTTC	CASSGDIGGRGNIQYF
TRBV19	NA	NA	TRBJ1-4	TGTGCCAGTAGTGCCGGACCTCAGGAAAAACTGTTTTTT	CASSAGPQEKLFF
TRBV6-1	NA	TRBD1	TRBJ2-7	TGTGCCAGCAGTGAACTCCCGGGACAGGGTTCCGAGCAGTACTTC	CASSELPGQGSEQYF
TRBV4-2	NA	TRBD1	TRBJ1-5	TGTGCCAGCAGCCAAGATTGGGGACAGGGCCATCAGCCCCAGCATTTT	CASSQDWGQGHQPQHF
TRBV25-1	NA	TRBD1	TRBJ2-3	TGTGCCAGCAGTGGTGGTGGGACAGGGCCCACAGATACGCAGTATTTT	CASSGGGTGPTDTQYF
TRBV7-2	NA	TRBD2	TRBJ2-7	TGTGCCAGCAGCCTTGGGAGCGGGGAAATCTACGAGCAGTACTTC	CASSLGSGEIYEQYF
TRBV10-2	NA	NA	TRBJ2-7	TGCGCCAGTTCTCGGGGAATCTCCTACGAGCAGTACTTC	CASSRGISYEQYF
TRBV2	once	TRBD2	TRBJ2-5	TGTGCCAGCAGTGAACTAGCGGGAGTGGGAGAGACCCAGTACTTC	CASSELAGVGETQYF
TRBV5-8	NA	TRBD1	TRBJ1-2	TGTGCCAGCAGCCCTGACAGGGAGGATGGCTACACCTTC	CASSPDREDGYTF
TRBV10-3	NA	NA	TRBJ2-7	TGTGCCATCAGATCGACTAGGTTGCCCTACGAGCAGTACTTC	CAIRSTRLPYEQYF
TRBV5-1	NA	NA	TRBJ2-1	TGCGCCAGCAGCTTGGATGGGGTGCTTGAGCAGTTCTTC	CASSLDGVLEQFF
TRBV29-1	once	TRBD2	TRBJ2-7	TGCAGCGTCCTCAGGACTAGTTTCGACGAGCAGTACTTC	CSVLRTSFDEQYF
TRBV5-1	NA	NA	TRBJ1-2	TGCGCCAGCAGCTTGGGGGGGGACTATGGCTACACCTTC	CASSLGGDYGYTF
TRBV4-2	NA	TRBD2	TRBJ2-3	TGTGCCAGCAGCCAAGGACCGGGAGGGCCTACAGATACGCAGTATTTT	CASSQGPGGPTDTQYF
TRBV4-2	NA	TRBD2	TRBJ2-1	TGTGCCAGCAGCCAAGTCAACCTCCTAGCGGGAGGCGGCAATGAGCAGTTCTTC	CASSQVNLLAGGGNEQFF
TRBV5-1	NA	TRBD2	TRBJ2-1	TGCGCCAGCAGCGGGACTAGCGGGAGGGCGGGTGAGCAGTTCTTC	CASSGTSGRAGEQFF
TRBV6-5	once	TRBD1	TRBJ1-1	TGTGCCAGCAGTCCTGGACAGGGGGCCCATGAAGCTTTCTTT	CASSPGQGAHEAFF
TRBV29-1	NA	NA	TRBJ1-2	TGCAGCGCATACCCCCCAGGTACCAACTATGGCTACACCTTC	CSAYPPGTNYGYTF